The text below deals with one TCR beta chain. This sample was included in a study of blood T cell repertoires in COVID-19. Study information: Samples came from the United States, Italy and Spain, spanning acute and convalescent COVID-19.

Only in-frame clones appear in the TCRdb table, and some are missing; sequencing was by immunoSEQ multiplex PCR. The sample holds about 120,000 clones; 88% are singletons and the top ten take roughly 1%. CDR1 and CDR2 from the germline V gene are MDHEN and SYDVKM. The CDR3 runs to 13 residues. V dropped 3 bases and J dropped 4 bases, with 9 bases sitting between them. The rearrangement joins TRBV28 to TRBJ1-2, with D perhaps TRBD1 (6 bases). This clonotype was obtained from a woman aged 50 to 60 with active or convalescent COVID-19. Sequences were obtained from peripheral blood. The chain's CDR3 is CASSLTGTYGYTF. The CDR3 DNA reads as TGTGCCAGCAGTTTGACAGGAACCTATGGCTACACCTTC.